Listed here are 21 T cell receptor beta chains from one sample, sequenced in a study of blood T cell repertoires in COVID-19. Produced via immunoSEQ multiplex PCR; TCRdb's table is partial and in-frame only. Of 120,000 to 150,000 clones listed, just under 90% were seen once; the top ten hold 4% to 4.5%. The sequencing input was peripheral blood. These receptors were collected from a woman in her thirties or forties with acute or convalescent COVID-19.

The chain links TRBV3-1 (or the pseudogene TRBV3-2) to TRBJ1-1; TRBD1 might be the D (6 bases). The V end was cut by 5 bases, the J end by 5 bases, with 15 bases between. The germline CDR1 and CDR2 sequences are LGHDT and YNNKEL (reference sequence). The CDR3 is made up of 14 amino acids. In nucleotides, the CDR3 is TGTGCCAGCAGCGCCAAAGAACAGGGAACTGAAGCTTTCTTT. It specifies CASSAKEQGTEAFF.

V is TRBV18 and J is TRBJ2-1, with a weak D call TRBD2 (6 bases). This CDR3 spans 13 amino acids. CDR1 and CDR2 (germline): KGHSH, LQKENI. Between the trimmed V and J ends, which lost 3 bases and 12 bases, there was a span of 15 bases. The CDR3 region is CASSPVASAPQFF. CDR3 DNA: TGTGCCAGCTCACCGGTCGCTAGCGCCCCGCAGTTCTTC.

V usage is TRBV9 and J usage is TRBJ2-1; TRBD2 matches 8 bases. This CDR3 contains 18 residues. V was pared by 0 bases and J by 4 bases, with 12 bases of the junction left unmatched. Germline CDR1 is SGDLS and CDR2 is YYNGEE. CDR3 DNA sequence: TGTGCCAGCAGCGTAGGACCCCCAGCGGGAGAAAGTTACAATGAGCAGTTCTTC. It specifies CASSVGPPAGESYNEQFF.

The CDR3 is CASSQEGGPRQYF. The CDR3 DNA reads as TGCGCCAGCAGCCAAGAGGGAGGCCCTAGGCAGTATTTT. The chain employs TRBV4-3 and TRBJ2-3, with a tentative D call TRBD2 (6 bases). CDR3 length: 13 residues. V lost 0 bases and J lost 11, with 12 bases in between. Germline loops: CDR1 LGHNA, CDR2 YSLEER.

The V gene is TRBV7-2, the J gene TRBJ1-1; 7 positions match TRBD1. The V and J ends lost 1 base and 1 base, in that order; junction bases with no gene match: 3. The CDR3 spans 15 residues. Germline CDR1 is SGHTA and CDR2 is FQGNSA. The CDR3 loop reads CASSLDGTANTEAFF. The CDR3 nucleotides read TGTGCCAGCAGCTTAGACGGGACAGCGAACACTGAAGCTTTCTTT.

A single count supports this clone. This chain uses TRBV12-3 or TRBV12-4 with TRBJ2-2; TRBD2 might be the D (5 bases). The CDR3 has 13 amino acids. V was trimmed by 8 bases and J by 7 bases, leaving 14 bases between them. For the CDR3, the DNA is TGTGCCAGCTCCACTAGATCGGTCGGGGAGCTGTTTTTT. This codes for CASSTRSVGELFF.

The genes are TRBV5-1 and TRBJ2-3; 12 nucleotides line up with TRBD2. The CDR3 is 17 amino acids. Per germline, CDR1 SGHRS and CDR2 YFSETQ. V shed 2 bases, J shed 0 bases, and the junction held 4 bases outside the gene matches. CDR3 sequence reads: CASSFRTSGTSTDTQYF. The CDR3 DNA reads as TGCGCCAGCAGCTTCCGGACTAGCGGGACTAGCACAGATACGCAGTATTTT.

The V gene is TRBV21-1, the J gene TRBJ1-4; the DNA was not used to check the table's D call, TRBD1. TRBV21-1 is classified as a pseudogene. This CDR3 is 16 amino acids long. The CDR3 nucleotides are TGTGCCAGCAGCTCTCACCAGGGGGGACTTCTCGAAAAACTGTTTTTT. Translating it yields CASSSHQGGLLEKLFF.

The chain is built from TRBV6-5 and TRBJ1-3; the D gene is possibly TRBD1 (5 bases). Germline V gene sequence: CDR1 MNHEY, CDR2 SVGAGI. Trimming removed 3 bases from V and 4 bases from J, with 16 bases in between. The CDR3 spans 16 residues. CDR3: CASSYALGGQGNTIYF. The CDR3, as DNA: TGTGCCAGCAGTTATGCCTTGGGGGGTCAGGGAAACACCATATATTTT.

V and J are TRBV15 and TRBJ1-2, with TRBD1 matching over 8 bases. In germline, CDR1 is LNHNV, CDR2 YYDKDF (reference sequence). J was trimmed by 4 bases and V by 5 bases; bases with no gene match: 9. This CDR3 comprises 15 residues. The chain's CDR3 is CATSGQGRASYGYTF. DNA for the CDR3: TGTGCCACCAGCGGACAGGGACGCGCCTCCTATGGCTACACCTTC.

V gene TRBV12-3 or TRBV12-4 combines with J gene TRBJ1-2; D not resolved. Between the trimmed V and J ends, which lost 1 base and 8 bases, there was a span of 11 bases. The length of the CDR3 is 13 residues. CDR3 nucleotide sequence: TGTGCCAGCAGTTTAGTTACAAGGGAGGGCTACACCTTC. Its protein product is CASSLVTREGYTF.

The chain has TRBV4-1 and TRBJ1-6; 8 nucleotides align to TRBD1. This CDR3 is 17 amino acids long. The V and J ends lost 4 bases and 8 bases, in that order; junction bases with no gene match: 13. Germline V lookup: CDR1 MGHRA, CDR2 YSYEKL. As DNA, the CDR3 is TGCGCCAGCAGCCGAAGCCCTGACAGGGGTGGGTATTCACCCCTCCACTTT. This encodes CASSRSPDRGGYSPLHF.

The V and J genes are TRBV6-5 and TRBJ2-1, with 9 positions matching TRBD1. The length of the CDR3 is 15 residues. Germline values: CDR1 MNHEY, CDR2 SVGAGI. Trimming cost V 5 bases and J 7 bases; bases outside gene matches: 9. As DNA, the CDR3 is TGTGCCAGCAGTCCGACGACAGGGGGAAAGAATGAGCAGTTCTTC. It specifies CASSPTTGGKNEQFF.

This chain links TRBV6-2 or TRBV6-3 with TRBJ1-1, with D possibly matching TRBD1 (6 bases). In germline, CDR1 is MNHEY, CDR2 SVGEGT. This CDR3 spans 12 amino acids. Deletions cut 2 bases from V and 7 bases from J, with 8 bases between. CDR3 region: CASSYQQGEAFF. In DNA form, the CDR3 reads TGTGCCAGCAGTTACCAACAGGGTGAAGCTTTCTTT.

This chain uses TRBV29-1 with TRBJ1-2; D is unclear. This CDR3 has 14 residues. CDR1 is SQVTM and CDR2 is ANQGSEA in the germline V gene. V gave up 2 bases and J gave up 2 bases, with 12 bases separating them. The CDR3 loop is CSVELWPINYGYTF. CDR3 sequence (DNA): TGCAGCGTTGAATTGTGGCCGATAAACTATGGCTACACCTTC.

The chain carries TRBV4-1 and TRBJ2-7; TRBD2 matches at 8 bases. The CDR3 runs 13 residues. Trimming took 3 bases from V and 6 from J; bases not matched to a gene: 4. CDR1 and CDR2 from the germline V gene are MGHRA and YSYEKL. Here the CDR3 reads CASSQLGLGEQYF. The DNA of the CDR3 is TGCGCCAGCAGCCAGTTGGGACTAGGCGAGCAGTACTTC.

The chain links TRBV9 to TRBJ1-1; 12 positions match TRBD1. This CDR3 has 15 amino acids. CDR1 and CDR2 from the germline V gene are SGDLS and YYNGEE. After removal of 3 bases from V and 2 bases from J, the junction contained 2 bases not matched to a gene. This CDR3 reads CASSDGTGGNTEAFF. The CDR3 region has the DNA TGTGCCAGCAGCGATGGGACAGGGGGCAACACTGAAGCTTTCTTT.

The chain combines TRBV18 with TRBJ1-3; perhaps TRBD1 as D (5 bases). Trimming shortened V by 3 bases and J by 2 bases, and 8 bases separated the two germline ends. The CDR3 contains 14 residues. The germline gives CDR1 KGHSH, CDR2 LQKENI. CDR3 in amino acids: CASSPQGPGNTIYF. The CDR3 DNA reads TGTGCCAGCTCACCTCAGGGCCCTGGAAACACCATATATTTT.

The rearrangement joins TRBV10-3 to TRBJ2-1, with a tentative D call TRBD2 (6 bases). Trimming took 10 bases from V and 6 from J, leaving 19 bases between them. In germline, CDR1 is ENHRY, CDR2 SYGVKD. The CDR3 length is 14 residues. The CDR3 DNA follows: TGTGCCACAACCTTTACGGGAGCAGGCAATGAGCAGTTCTTC. Translation gives CATTFTGAGNEQFF.

The gene calls are TRBV15 and TRBJ1-1; 8 bases line up with TRBD1. The CDR3 sequence is 13 residues long. V lost 5 bases, J lost 6 bases, and 5 bases stayed unmatched. Per the germline V gene, CDR1 is LNHNV and CDR2 is YYDKDF (reference sequence). The DNA for the CDR3 is TGTGCCACCAGCGACAGGGGCTTTGCTGAAGCTTTCTTT. Residues: CATSDRGFAEAFF.

The V and J genes are TRBV11-1 and TRBJ2-7; 7 nucleotides match TRBD1. The CDR3 loop spans 14 amino acids. The V gene end was trimmed by 8 bases and the J gene end by 1 base; junction bases not matched to a gene: 8. The germline gives CDR1 SGHAT, CDR2 FQDESV (reference sequence). The CDR3 DNA is TGTGCCAGCGACCCAGGGGGTTCGTCCTACGAGCAGTACTTC. It encodes CASDPGGSSYEQYF.